The clone carrying this T cell receptor beta chain is medium-sized within its sample. Clones were read by immunoSEQ multiplex PCR, and TCRdb kept only the in-frame ones, dropping some. Here the sample spans 200,000 to 250,000 clones, roughly 89% being singletons. The data belong to a study of blood T cell repertoires in COVID-19. About the study: Material from acute and convalescent COVID-19 was sourced from the United States, Italy and Spain. PBMCs, B-cell-depleted T cells, or T cells provided the cDNA or gDNA that made up the material.

J was trimmed by 2 bases and V by 7 bases; bases with no gene match: 8. This CDR3 is 15 amino acids long. From germline, CDR1 is MDHEN and CDR2 SYDVKM. Specimen: PBMCs or T cells enriched from blood (not recorded which). This chain joins TRBV28 and TRBJ1-5, with 7 positions matching TRBD1. The clonotype originates from a woman between 40 and 55 years old who had recovered from COVID-19. CDR3 coding DNA: TGTGCCAGCAACGACAGGGTGGAGGGCAATCAGCCCCAGCATTTT. This codes for CASNDRVEGNQPQHF.